This T cell receptor beta chain originates from a study of blood T cell repertoires in COVID-19. Generated by immunoSEQ multiplex PCR, the TCRdb table keeps only in-frame clones and is missing some. The table records some 200,000 clones, around 84% of them present only once. The CDR3 consists of 13 residues. Germline lookup yields CDR1 SGHKS and CDR2 YYEKEE (reference sequence). Trimming stripped 0 bases from V and 5 bases from J, with 6 bases between. This clonotype originated in a woman between 35 and 50 years old with acute COVID-19. The V call is TRBV5-5, the J call TRBJ1-5, with D uncertain. The sample was PBMCs or T cells enriched from blood (not recorded which). CDR3 in amino acids: CASSLAGDQPQHF. The CDR3 DNA sequence: TGTGCCAGCAGCTTGGCCGGGGATCAGCCCCAGCATTTT.